The following is a T cell receptor beta chain sequence with its context. The entry originates in a study of blood T cells in healthy people across ages. Trimming took 5 bases from V and 1 from J, leaving 14 bases between them. From germline, CDR1 is SQVTM and CDR2 ANQGSEA. The CDR3 is made up of 14 amino acids. A second PCR, run for 7 to 11 cycles, used a sample-barcoded 5' primer plus a J-beta primer mix. MiXCR, applied by TCRdb to the 5' RACE reads, yields one record per CDR3 protein. The repertoire consists of around 1,500,000 distinct CDR3 sequences, with around 42% occurring once and the leading ten covering around 8%.

The sequenced sample consisted of blood. This sequence joins TRBV29-1 and TRBJ1-1; D call uncertain. The source is a woman aged 18-30 years in good health. The chain's CDR3 is CSVSGIRKNTEAFF. Here the CDR3 DNA reads TGCAGCGTTTCCGGGATCCGGAAGAACACTGAAGCTTTCTTT.